This entry describes one TCR beta chain. This specimen comes from a study of cytomegalovirus exposure and HLA in healthy donors. Germline V gives CDR1 LNHDA, CDR2 SQIVND (reference sequence). V dropped 5 bases and J dropped 2 bases, with 17 bases sitting between them. The CDR3 is 16 residues long. This PCR relied on a set of 60 Vbeta primers and 13 Jbeta primers. The data were produced by immunoSEQ multiplex PCR, yet TCRdb's version contains in-frame clones alone and is incomplete. This table has roughly 150,000 clones, around two thirds appearing once. The chain recombines TRBV19 with TRBJ2-3, with D perhaps matching TRBD2 (7 bases). The clonotype was recovered from a man aged 30 to 45 in good health and CMV-seropositive. The sequenced sample was PBMCs. As DNA, the CDR3 is TGTGCCAGTAGTTCGGGGGGCGGAAACCCCACAGATACGCAGTATTTT. This translates into CASSSGGGNPTDTQYF.